This paragraph reports one T cell receptor (beta chain). What it recognizes is unknown. These data come from a study of T cell responses to AZD1222 COVID-19 vaccine. At the level of the study: Second-dose recipients at about 4 or about 12 weeks were treated as one pooled group.

V dropped 1 base and J dropped 4 bases, with 9 bases sitting between them. From germline, CDR1 is GTSNPN and CDR2 SVGIG (reference sequence). There are 13 residues in the CDR3. General study points: Clonal diversity was possibly underestimated; the donors were predominantly white British and more often female.

Method: immunoSEQ multiplex PCR; TCRdb's copy keeps in-frame clones and lacks some. The sample includes fewer than 200,000 clones, about 87% of them seen just once. The rearrangement joins TRBV30 to TRBJ2-3; the D is unclear. The input for sequencing was peripheral blood, taken on day 0 of AZD1222 vaccination. This TCR was recovered from an adult in good health. The CDR3 DNA reads TGTGCCTGGAGTGAAGGAATCGCAGATACGCAGTATTTT. It yields the protein CAWSEGIADTQYF. The full variable domain, in which reference TRBV30 and TRBJ2-3 provide the parts outside the CDR3, is SQTIHQWPATLVQPVGSPLSLECTVEGTSNPNLYWYRQAAGRGLQLLFYSVGIGQISSEVPQNLSASRPQDRQFILSSKKLLLSDSGFYLCAWSEGIADTQYFGPGTRLTVL.